This TCR beta chain was recovered during a study of shared clonotypes between healthy human individuals. Background on the study: Aged 18 to 49, the donors were a couple of women and a few men.

Donors, without exception, were Caucasian adults residing in Nashville, Tennessee. General study findings and limits: Enrolling few donors narrowed the genetic and exposure-history diversity that was represented.

V lost 4 bases and J lost 4; bases outside the gene matches: 13. Germline V gene sequence: CDR1 LNHDA, CDR2 SQIVND (reference sequence). The length of the CDR3 is 17 residues. The test was conducted at deep level. Data came from immunoSEQ multiplex PCR; TCRdb stores just in-frame clones and leaves some out. Counted here are about 510,000 clones, approximately 79% occurring once; the ten biggest clones make up 10% to 15%. This clone was observed a few times. Its specificity is not known. The TCR originated in a woman between 35 and 50 years old in good health. Some clones in this sample may be carry-over from other donors' samples. Sequenced material: PBMCs. This chain uses TRBV19 with TRBJ2-4; 7 nucleotides agree with TRBD2. The CDR3 coding sequence is TGTGCCAGTAGTAGGAGTCGAACGGCTAGCGGAAAAAACATTCAGTACTTC. Amino acids: CASSRSRTASGKNIQYF.